This TCR beta chain was retrieved from a study of post-analysis software for immune sequencing data (dated by TCRdb to about 2015). General notes on the study: The recorded disease courses included relapsing-remitting, secondary progressive and progressive-relapsing multiple sclerosis, and some patients had no subtype annotation. The multiple sclerosis patient repertoires were compared with 11 previously published healthy control repertoires from donors aged about 6 to 26 years. A subset of samples was prepared in parallel using single-end sample barcoding, then pooled and co-amplified after Illumina adapter ligation. Broader findings and caveats from the paper: Four to six TRBV segments, including TRBV5-6, TRBV5-1 and TRBV20-1, were significantly more frequent in patients than controls. Direct clustering with F measure revealed strong co-clustering of samples prepared in the same batch, which led to a batch-effect correction. Multiple sclerosis patients had significantly lower normalized Chao1 diversity than controls, a result that suggests substantial peripheral T-cell clonal expansion. The control group was slightly older than the multiple sclerosis patient group.

Library preparation employed PCR. The data were produced on an Illumina HiSeq 2500. To reduce PCR and sequencing biases, unique molecular identifiers were built into the TCR beta cDNA libraries. Some 500,000 cDNA molecules were obtained for every 1 to 10 million input T cells, so each molecule roughly corresponded to one T cell. Patient libraries were prepared and sequenced with the same protocol used for the earlier healthy control dataset. Within a given batch, samples were prepared together, multiplexed and sequenced on the same HiSeq lane. Turning to the authors' computational methods: Raw barcoded reads were processed with MIGEC, and single-read molecular identifier groups were discarded before consensus assembly and CDR3 extraction. Clonotype tables were post-analysed with VDJtools, and diversity was normalized by down-sampling all datasets to the smallest sample size. To correct batch-related cross-sample contamination, repertoire overlap clustering matched CDR3 amino acid sequences but not nucleotide sequences. Starting from the raw public reads, TCRdb applied fastp trimming at Q25, assembled clones with MiXCR and retained in-frame beta chains. Rows with a matching CDR3 protein are joined into one entry that keeps the most common DNA and genes. The authors' filters were not applied to this entry. Within this sample are some 450,000 distinct CDR3 sequences, with roughly 45% of them counted one time only. In total, the top ten clones hold over 10% of the sample.

This clonotype occurred a few times. Its antigen target is currently unknown. The record has no base qualities; no much larger clone is one base away. Inclusive of the bounding cysteine and phenylalanine, the CDR3 is 16 residues long. Just the 48-base CDR3 DNA is kept, in frame starting at base 1. Trimming removed 1 base from V and 10 bases from J, leaving 21 bases between the germline ends. In the germline V gene, CDR1 corresponds to SGHRS and CDR2 to YFSETQ. TCR beta repertoires were profiled from peripheral blood of some 13 young patients with multiple sclerosis to demonstrate the VDJtools post-analysis software. The multiple sclerosis patients were children and adolescents between roughly 6 and 17 years of age.

Sequencing input: blood. The V and J segments used are TRBV5-1 and TRBJ2-1; the D gene is perhaps TRBD1, on 5 matching bases. This clonotype was sampled from a girl aged 10 to 17 with multiple sclerosis. The CDR3 corresponds to CASSLTTATGSGEQFF. In nucleotide form, the sequence is TGCGCCAGCAGCTTGACGACGGCCACTGGCTCAGGGGAGCAGTTCTTC.